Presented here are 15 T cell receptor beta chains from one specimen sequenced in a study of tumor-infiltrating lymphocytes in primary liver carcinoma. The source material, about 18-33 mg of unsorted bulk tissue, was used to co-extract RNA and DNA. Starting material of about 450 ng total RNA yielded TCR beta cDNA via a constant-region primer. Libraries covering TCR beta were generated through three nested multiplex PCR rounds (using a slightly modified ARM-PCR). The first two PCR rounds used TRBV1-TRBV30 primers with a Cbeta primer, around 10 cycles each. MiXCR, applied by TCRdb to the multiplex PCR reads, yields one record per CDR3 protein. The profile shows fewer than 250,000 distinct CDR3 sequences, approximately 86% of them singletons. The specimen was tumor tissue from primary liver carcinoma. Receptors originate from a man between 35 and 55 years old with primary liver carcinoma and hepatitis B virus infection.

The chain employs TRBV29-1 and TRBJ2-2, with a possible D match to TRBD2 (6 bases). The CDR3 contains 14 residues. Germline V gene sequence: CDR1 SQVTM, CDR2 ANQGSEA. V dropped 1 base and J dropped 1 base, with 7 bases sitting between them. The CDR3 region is CSVEGGENTGELFF. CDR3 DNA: TGCAGCGTTGAAGGGGGGGAGAACACCGGGGAGCTGTTTTTT.

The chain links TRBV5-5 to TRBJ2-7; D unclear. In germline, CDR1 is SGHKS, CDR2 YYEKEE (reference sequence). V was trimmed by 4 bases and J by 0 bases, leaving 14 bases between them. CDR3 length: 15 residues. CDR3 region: CASSPRQASSYEQYF. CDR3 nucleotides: TGTGCCAGCAGCCCCCGCCAGGCTAGCTCCTACGAGCAGTACTTC.

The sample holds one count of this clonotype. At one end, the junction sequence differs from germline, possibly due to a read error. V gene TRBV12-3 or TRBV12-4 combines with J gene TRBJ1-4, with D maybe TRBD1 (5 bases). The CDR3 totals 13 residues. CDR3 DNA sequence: TGTGTCAGCAGTTTAGCGGGGACCGAAAAACCGTTTTTT. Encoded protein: CVSSLAGTEKPFF.

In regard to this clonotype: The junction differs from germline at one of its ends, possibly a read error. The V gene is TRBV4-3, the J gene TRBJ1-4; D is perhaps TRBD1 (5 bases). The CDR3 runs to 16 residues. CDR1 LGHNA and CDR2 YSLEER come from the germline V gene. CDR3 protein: CASNQDLRGRNDKLFF. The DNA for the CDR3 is TGCGCCAGCAACCAAGATCTTAGGGGACGAAATGATAAACTGTTTTTT.

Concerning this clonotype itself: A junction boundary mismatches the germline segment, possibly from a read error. CDR3 amino acids: CASNLGVNNNEQFF. The CDR3 DNA sequence: TGTGCCAGCAACTTAGGGGTCAACAACAATGAGCAGTTCTTT. This chain joins TRBV11-3 and TRBJ2-1, with D possibly being TRBD1 (5 bases). From germline, CDR1 is SGHNT and CDR2 YENEEA. The CDR3 is 14 residues long.

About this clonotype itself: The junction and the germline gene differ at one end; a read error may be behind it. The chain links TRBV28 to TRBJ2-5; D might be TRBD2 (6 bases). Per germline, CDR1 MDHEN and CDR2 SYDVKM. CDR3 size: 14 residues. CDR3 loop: CVTQPEGGQETQYF. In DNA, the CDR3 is TGTGTCACCCAACCGGAGGGAGGCCAAGAGACCCAGTATTTC.

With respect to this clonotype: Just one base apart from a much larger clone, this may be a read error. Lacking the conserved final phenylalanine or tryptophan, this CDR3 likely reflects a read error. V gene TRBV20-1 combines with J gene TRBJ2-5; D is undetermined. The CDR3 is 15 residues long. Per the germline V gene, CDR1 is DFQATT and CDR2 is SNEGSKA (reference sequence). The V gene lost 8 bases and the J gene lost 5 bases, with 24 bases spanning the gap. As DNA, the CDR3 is TGCAGTCAGACCACTGACGGAAATACCCAGGAGACCCAGTACTAC. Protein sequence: CSQTTDGNTQETQYY.

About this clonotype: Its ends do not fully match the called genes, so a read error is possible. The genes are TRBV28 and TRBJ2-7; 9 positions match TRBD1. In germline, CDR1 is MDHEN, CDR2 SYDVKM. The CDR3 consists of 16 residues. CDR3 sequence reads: CASSPYRTGASYEHYF. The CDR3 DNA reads TGTGCCAGCAGTCCTTACAGGACAGGGGCTTCCTACGAGCATTACTTC.

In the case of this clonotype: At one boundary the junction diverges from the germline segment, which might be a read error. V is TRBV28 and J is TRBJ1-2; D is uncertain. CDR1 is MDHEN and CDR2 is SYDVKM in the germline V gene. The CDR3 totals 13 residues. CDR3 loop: CASSPSEYYGYIF. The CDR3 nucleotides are TGTGCCAGCAGTCCCTCAGAATACTATGGCTACATCTTC.

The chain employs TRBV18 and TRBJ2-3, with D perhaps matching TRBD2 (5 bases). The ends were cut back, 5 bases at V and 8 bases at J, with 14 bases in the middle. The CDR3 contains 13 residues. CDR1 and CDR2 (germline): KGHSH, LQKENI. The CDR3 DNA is TGTGCCAGCTCAACAACTAGAACGGGTACGCAGTATTTT. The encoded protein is CASSTTRTGTQYF.

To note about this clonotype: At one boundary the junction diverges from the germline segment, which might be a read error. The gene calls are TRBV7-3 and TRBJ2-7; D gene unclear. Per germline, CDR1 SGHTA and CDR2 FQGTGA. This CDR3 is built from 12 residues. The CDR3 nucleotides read TGTGCCATCAGCTTCAGTGTCCACGAGCAGTACTTC. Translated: CAISFSVHEQYF.

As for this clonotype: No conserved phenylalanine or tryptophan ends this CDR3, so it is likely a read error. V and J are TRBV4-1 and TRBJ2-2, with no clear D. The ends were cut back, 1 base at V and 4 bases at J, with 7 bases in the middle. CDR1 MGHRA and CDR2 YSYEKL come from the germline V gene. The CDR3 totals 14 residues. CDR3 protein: CASSQVATTGELFI. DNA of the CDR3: TGCGCCAGCAGCCAAGTCGCTACCACCGGGGAGCTGTTTATT.

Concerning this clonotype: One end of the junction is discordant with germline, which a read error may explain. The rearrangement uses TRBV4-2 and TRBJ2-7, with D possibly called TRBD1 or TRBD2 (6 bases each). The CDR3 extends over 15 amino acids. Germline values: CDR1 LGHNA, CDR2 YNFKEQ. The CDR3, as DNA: TGCGCCAGCAGCCAAGAGCGAGGGGGAGGCTACGAGCAATACTTC. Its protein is CASSQERGGGYEQYF.

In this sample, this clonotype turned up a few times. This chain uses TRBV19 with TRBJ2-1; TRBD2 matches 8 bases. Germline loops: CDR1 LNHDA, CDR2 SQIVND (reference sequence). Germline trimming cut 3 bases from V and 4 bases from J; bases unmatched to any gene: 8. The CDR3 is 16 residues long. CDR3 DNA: TGTGCCAGTAGTATTAAGCGGGAGACAAGATACAATGAGCAGTTCTTC. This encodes CASSIKRETRYNEQFF.

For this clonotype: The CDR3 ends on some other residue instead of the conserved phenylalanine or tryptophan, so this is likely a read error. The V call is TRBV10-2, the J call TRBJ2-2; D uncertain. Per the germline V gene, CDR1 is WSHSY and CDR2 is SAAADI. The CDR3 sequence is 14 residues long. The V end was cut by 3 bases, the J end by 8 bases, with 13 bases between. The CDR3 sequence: CASSERRGSGELFL. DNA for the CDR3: TGCGCCAGCAGTGAACGAAGAGGCAGTGGGGAGCTGTTTTTA.